The 16 T cell receptor beta chains presented below share a single source sample, sequenced in a study of post-analysis software for immune sequencing data (dated by TCRdb to about 2015). Summary of the overall study and its limitations: Significantly higher frequencies in patients than in controls were found for a handful of TRBV segments, including TRBV5-6, TRBV5-1 and TRBV20-1.

Their antigens are not known. The method was PCR. The data were produced on an Illumina HiSeq 2500. Unique molecular identifiers were incorporated into TCR beta cDNA libraries to reduce PCR and sequencing biases. Using fastp trimming at Q25 and MiXCR clonotype assembly, TCRdb reanalyzed the public sequencing data and kept in-frame beta chains. All rows with the same CDR3 protein become a single entry with the most common DNA and genes. The sample contains 600,000 to 700,000 distinct CDR3 sequences, approximately 60% of them found a single time. Around 10% of the sample is held by the ten biggest clonotypes. Material for sequencing was blood. These receptor sequences come from a girl aged 2-10 years with multiple sclerosis.

The V gene is TRBV6-2 or TRBV6-3, the J gene TRBJ1-2; TRBD1 aligns across 7 bases. V lost 5 bases and J lost 10; bases outside the gene matches: 10. The CDR3 loop spans 13 amino acids. Germline CDR1 reads MNHEY; CDR2 reads SVGEGT. The CDR3 spells CASSPKVTGYYTF. CDR3 coding DNA: TGTGCCAGCAGTCCCAAGGTGACAGGGTACTACACCTTC.

V gene TRBV5-1 combines with J gene TRBJ2-3, with D perhaps being TRBD1 or TRBD2 (5 bases each). Trimming shortened V by 1 base and J by 1 base, and 13 bases separated the two germline ends. This CDR3 spans 16 amino acids. Germline CDR1 reads SGHRS; CDR2 reads YFSETQ. The CDR3 sequence: CASSLPRDPGTDTQYF. CDR3 coding DNA: TGCGCCAGCAGCTTGCCCCGGGACCCTGGCACAGATACGCAGTATTTT.

The CDR3 is CASSPGAVKNIQYF. CDR3 sequence (DNA): TGCGCCAGCAGCCCGGGAGCGGTCAAAAACATTCAGTACTTC. This chain joins TRBV5-1 and TRBJ2-4; a possible D gene is TRBD2 (6 bases). There are 14 residues in the CDR3. With 4 bases removed from V and 3 bases from J, the gap between germline ends came to 11 bases. CDR1 SGHRS and CDR2 YFSETQ come from the germline V gene.

The chain carries TRBV11-2 and TRBJ2-7; D ambiguous. Trimming removed 4 bases at V and 3 bases at J, with 7 bases between. The CDR3 is 12 residues long. CDR1 and CDR2 (germline): SGHAT, FQNNGV. The CDR3 nucleotides read TGTGCCAGCAGCTCTAGTTTCTACGAGCAGTACTTC. Residues: CASSSSFYEQYF.

This clonotype was seen a handful of times. This chain joins TRBV24-1 and TRBJ2-1, with 7 bases that match TRBD2. The V segment lost 5 bases and the J segment 1 base; nucleotides outside the gene matches: 10. Germline lookup yields CDR1 KGHDR and CDR2 SFDVKD. The CDR3 has 17 amino acids. The CDR3 region is CATSGPEGAGSYNEQFF. The CDR3 DNA follows: TGTGCCACCAGTGGCCCTGAGGGAGCGGGGTCCTACAATGAGCAGTTCTTC.

As DNA, the CDR3 is TGTGCCAGCAGTTACGGCAGGGGGCGCTTGAGGGAGCAGTACTTC. Translating it yields CASSYGRGRLREQYF. The V gene is TRBV6-2 or TRBV6-3, the J gene TRBJ2-4, with 8 nucleotides matching TRBD1. Germline-derived CDR1 and CDR2 are MNHEY and SVGEGT. There are 15 residues in the CDR3. V shed 2 bases, J shed 13 bases, and the junction held 13 bases outside the gene matches.

The CDR3 protein is CASSSTLAGGPWNEQFF. The CDR3 coding sequence is TGTGCCAGCAGCTCAACATTAGCGGGAGGGCCTTGGAATGAGCAGTTCTTC. V gene TRBV11-2 combines with J gene TRBJ2-1; 11 nucleotides agree with TRBD2. The CDR3 contains 17 residues. Germline loops: CDR1 SGHAT, CDR2 FQNNGV. Trimming cost V 4 bases and J 7 bases; bases outside gene matches: 12.

The V gene is TRBV4-1, the J gene TRBJ2-7; possibly TRBD1 for D (10 bases). Germline loops: CDR1 MGHRA, CDR2 YSYEKL. V lost 4 bases and J lost 7, with 23 bases in between. CDR3 length equals 16 residues. CDR3 DNA sequence: TGCGCCAGCAGCCGCACCCTTCTAGCGGGACAGGGGGAGCAGTACTTC. Residues: CASSRTLLAGQGEQYF.

With respect to this clonotype: This may come from a read error, since a much larger clone is one base off. This chain joins TRBV7-2 and TRBJ2-1, with 7 bases matching TRBD2. Germline V lookup: CDR1 SGHTA, CDR2 FQGNSA. This CDR3 is 14 amino acids long. The CDR3 bases are TGTGTCAGCAGCTCCCGGGGGAGGGGTGGTGAGCAGTTCTTC. It translates to CVSSSRGRGGEQFF. Full variable domain (outside the CDR3, taken from reference TRBV7-2 and TRBJ2-1): GAGVSQSPSNKVTEKGKDVELRCDPISGHTALYWYRQSLGQGLEFLIYFQGNSAPDKSGLPSDRFSAERTGGSVSTLTIQRTQQEDSAVYLCVSSSRGRGGEQFFGPGTRLTVL.

In DNA form, the CDR3 reads TGCAGTGCTCCCAGGGGGTCAACAGATACGCAGTATTTT. Translation: CSAPRGSTDTQYF. The chain joins TRBV20-1 to TRBJ2-3, with TRBD1 matching over 7 bases. V trimming: 5 bases; J trimming: 3 bases; junction bases outside the gene matches: 5. This CDR3 region has 13 residues. Germline-derived CDR1 and CDR2 are DFQATT and SNEGSKA (reference sequence).

The count of this clonotype is one. The chain is built from TRBV5-1 and TRBJ1-2; TRBD1 matches 7 bases. Germline assignment: CDR1 SGHRS and CDR2 YFSETQ. J was trimmed by 1 base and V by 4 bases; bases with no gene match: 19. This CDR3 is built from 19 residues. CDR3: CASSTLGQPDSGFNYGYTF. The DNA of the CDR3 is TGCGCCAGCAGCACTCTGGGACAGCCAGACTCTGGATTTAACTATGGCTACACCTTC.

The rearrangement joins TRBV14 to TRBJ2-1, with 9 bases matching TRBD1. Unmatched junction bases numbered 5, after V lost 0 bases and J lost 8 bases. There are 15 residues in the CDR3. CDR1 is SGHDN, CDR2 FVKESK, per germline. For the CDR3, the DNA is TGTGCCAGCAGCCAAGAGGGACAGGGCCCCCATGAGCAGTTCTTC. It translates to CASSQEGQGPHEQFF.

This clonotype occurred a few times. The genes are TRBV29-1 and TRBJ2-3; D is undetermined. The germline CDR1 and CDR2 sequences are SQVTM and ANQGSEA. V dropped 7 bases and J dropped 1 base, with 12 bases sitting between them. The CDR3 is 13 amino acids. CDR3 sequence reads: CSGSRSGTDTQYF. The CDR3 region has the DNA TGCAGCGGCAGTAGGTCTGGCACAGATACGCAGTATTTT.

This clonotype was recorded only once. This sequence joins TRBV29-1 and TRBJ2-4; D gene unclear. Germline-derived CDR1 and CDR2 are SQVTM and ANQGSEA. V dropped 7 bases and J dropped 0 bases, with 13 bases sitting between them. The CDR3 sequence is 14 residues long. The CDR3 sequence is CSAAEQLAKNIQYF. In nucleotides, the CDR3 is TGCAGCGCTGCCGAACAGCTAGCCAAAAACATTCAGTACTTC.

CDR3 sequence (DNA): TGTGCCAGCAGAGCCCCAGCGGTCTTTGATGAGCAGTTCTTC. This translates into CASRAPAVFDEQFF. The V call is TRBV25-1, the J call TRBJ2-1, with D possibly being TRBD2 (5 bases). V lost 6 bases to trimming and J lost 8 bases, with 17 bases between them. Germline CDR1 reads MGHDK; CDR2 reads SYGVNS. The CDR3 is 14 residues long.

V is TRBV28 and J is TRBJ1-2; TRBD1 is a possible D gene (5 bases). The CDR3 extends over 12 amino acids. In germline, CDR1 is MDHEN, CDR2 SYDVKM. V was shortened by 7 bases and J by 4 bases, with 10 bases between the two germline ends. The CDR3: CASTSGLYGYTF. CDR3 in DNA: TGTGCCAGCACCTCGGGGCTCTATGGCTACACCTTC.